This T cell receptor (beta chain) comes out of a study of T cell responses to AZD1222 COVID-19 vaccine. Per the germline V gene, CDR1 is SGHVS and CDR2 is FQNEAQ. The CDR3 has 16 residues. Trimming pared 2 bases from V and 0 bases from J, leaving 14 bases between. The data were produced by immunoSEQ multiplex PCR, yet TCRdb's version contains in-frame clones alone and is incomplete. Of about 160,000 clones detected, around nine tenths appear once; the ten largest clones hold more than 3%. The chain carries TRBV7-8 and TRBJ2-7; D perhaps matches TRBD2 (6 bases). The TCR was taken from an adult who received the AZD1222 COVID-19 vaccine. The sequenced sample was peripheral blood, obtained 28 days after the second AZD1222 dose. The CDR3 DNA sequence: TGTGCCAGCAGCTTACTTTCAGCGGGCACCTCCTACGAGCAGTACTTC. This gives the protein CASSLLSAGTSYEQYF.